The present T cell receptor beta chain was sequenced within a study of persistence of HIV-infected CD4 T cells. Study in general: Donors were ART-treated; their CMV- and Gag-responding CD4+ T cells were isolated.

Overall study findings and caveats: Compared with CD3/CD28-stimulated cells, CMV- and Gag-responding cells showed lower TCRbeta richness.

The libraries were made with immunoSEQ version 4 in survey mode. Template was genomic DNA at about 10 ng/uL, with up to about 1 ug used per sample. The method was immunoSEQ multiplex PCR; TCRdb's version includes in-frame clones alone and lacks a portion of them. This table has some 40,000 clones, 85% to 90% appearing once. As to this clone: The antigen remains unidentified.

V gave up 1 base and J gave up 5 bases, with 14 bases separating them. The CDR3 contains 15 residues. Germline lookup yields CDR1 LGHDT and CDR2 YNNKEL (reference sequence). An overlapping HIV-1 Gag peptide pool stimulated these cells at 0.75 to 1 ug/peptide/mL. CD40L-negative CD69-negative CD45RO-high memory CD4+ T cells were sorted as populations depleted of antigen-responding cells. These HIV-1-infected adults initiated suppressive ART in chronic infection. This receptor was obtained from an adult with HIV. The donor label of this sample is uncertain. The chain links TRBV3-1 (or the pseudogene TRBV3-2) to TRBJ1-2; D gene uncertain. Sequencing was performed on cultured CD4+ T cells from PBMCs, taken from a patient who received antiretroviral therapy. In nucleotides, the CDR3 is TGTGCCAGCAGCCAAGTTGACCCACCTTATTATGGCTACACCTTC. It encodes CASSQVDPPYYGYTF.